The rows below give T cell receptor beta chains drawn from one sample of a study of identical twins. One entry per CDR3 protein, called by TCRdb with MiXCR from the 5' RACE reads. The profile shows roughly 1,500,000 distinct CDR3 sequences, about 32% of them singletons. Sample: cord blood. The source of these receptors is a newborn girl in good health. Each CDR3 is given with its conserved first and last residue. D genes are given only for firm matches. Clone sizes are given selectively: once, few, many, or a class where the clone is expanded.

d_call	v_call	clone_size	j_call	cdr3_aa	cdr3_nt
-	TRBV20-1	few	TRBJ1-6	CSARGHTKSSYNSPLHF	TGCAGTGCTAGGGGCCATACTAAGAGCTCCTATAATTCACCCCTCCACTTT
-	TRBV12-3/TRBV12-4	few	TRBJ2-4	CASSPGPLQQYF	TGTGCCAGCAGCCCCGGACCTTTGCAGCAGTACTTC
-	TRBV20-1	-	TRBJ1-1	CSAGIGRDTEAFF	TGCAGTGCTGGAATAGGGAGAGACACTGAAGCTTTCTTT
-	TRBV19	-	TRBJ1-5	CASEAAPQSQPQHF	TGTGCCAGCGAGGCAGCCCCGCAGAGTCAGCCCCAGCATTTT
TRBD2	TRBV6-6	-	TRBJ2-5	CASRTGLALRETRYF	TGTGCCAGCAGGACGGGACTAGCGTTGCGGGAGACCCGGTACTTC
-	TRBV7-2	few	TRBJ1-2	CASSLIGSYGYTF	TGTGCCAGCAGCTTAATCGGTTCCTATGGCTACACCTTC
TRBD2	TRBV20-1	few	TRBJ2-5	CSAPIAGRQETQYF	TGCAGTGCTCCCATAGCGGGAAGGCAAGAGACCCAGTACTTC
-	TRBV3-1	-	TRBJ1-1	CASSPMPGYNTEAFF	TGTGCCAGCAGCCCAATGCCAGGGTATAACACTGAAGCTTTCTTT
TRBD1	TRBV28	few	TRBJ2-7	CASKEDRITYEQYF	TGTGCCAGCAAGGAGGACAGGATAACCTACGAGCAGTACTTC
TRBD2	TRBV11-2	few	TRBJ2-3	CASSLAGASGVTDTQYF	TGTGCCAGCAGCTTAGCGGGGGCTAGCGGGGTCACAGATACGCAGTATTTT
-	TRBV4-2	few	TRBJ2-4	CASSQDAIDKNIQYF	TGTGCCAGCAGCCAAGATGCTATAGACAAAAACATTCAGTACTTC
-	TRBV7-2	-	TRBJ1-1	CASSFQLSNTEAFF	TGTGCCAGCAGCTTTCAGCTATCGAACACTGAAGCTTTCTTT
TRBD1	TRBV11-2	once	TRBJ2-2	CASSLATGTGLEGELFF	TGTGCCAGCAGCTTAGCCACCGGGACAGGCCTAGAAGGGGAGCTGTTTTTT
TRBD1	TRBV11-3	-	TRBJ2-1	CASSRTGTGANEQFF	TGTGCCAGCAGCCGAACCGGGACAGGGGCCAATGAGCAGTTCTTC
-	TRBV20-1	few	TRBJ1-2	CSARDLNNYGYTF	TGCAGTGCTAGAGATCTAAATAACTATGGCTACACCTTC
-	TRBV7-2	-	TRBJ1-4	CASSLDRSGGKLFF	TGTGCCAGCAGCTTAGACCGGTCAGGCGGAAAACTGTTTTTT
-	TRBV28	-	TRBJ2-1	CASRTAPLNSYNEQFF	TGTGCCAGCAGAACTGCCCCCCTAAACTCCTACAATGAGCAGTTCTTC
TRBD2	TRBV20-1	many	TRBJ2-1	CSAPTSGGSYNEQFF	TGCAGTGCCCCTACTAGCGGGGGTTCCTACAATGAGCAGTTCTTC
TRBD1	TRBV6-2/TRBV6-3	few	TRBJ1-2	CASRATGDGYTF	TGTGCCAGCAGGGCGACAGGGGATGGCTACACCTTC
-	TRBV6-1	few	TRBJ2-5	CASSEATQETQYF	TGTGCCAGCAGTGAAGCGACTCAAGAGACCCAGTACTTC
TRBD2	TRBV10-3	-	TRBJ2-5	CAISESGGGPQGTQYF	TGTGCCATCAGTGAGTCGGGGGGAGGGCCCCAAGGGACCCAGTACTTC
TRBD2	TRBV7-9	many	TRBJ2-3	CASSLGLAGRGDTQYF	TGTGCCAGCAGCTTAGGACTAGCGGGGAGAGGTGATACGCAGTATTTT
-	TRBV7-9	once	TRBJ1-1	CASIPPARPTEAFF	TGTGCCAGCATCCCGCCCGCACGGCCCACTGAAGCTTTCTTT
-	TRBV7-2	few	TRBJ2-7	CASSLVLGDEQYF	TGTGCCAGCAGCTTGGTTCTTGGGGATGAGCAGTACTTC
TRBD1	TRBV4-1	-	TRBJ1-1	CASSRGQGEWNTEAFF	TGCGCCAGCAGCCGTGGACAGGGAGAATGGAACACTGAAGCTTTCTTT
-	TRBV12-3/TRBV12-4	few	TRBJ1-3	CASSPTPVPTKIGGNTIYF	TGTGCCAGCAGCCCGACGCCAGTCCCAACAAAAATAGGTGGAAACACCATATATTTT
-	TRBV6-5	few	TRBJ1-2	CASSYSITYGYTF	TGTGCCAGCAGTTACTCGATAACCTATGGCTACACCTTC
-	TRBV20-1	-	TRBJ2-7	CSLYRDPTYNEQYF	TGCAGCCTCTACCGGGACCCCACCTACAATGAGCAGTACTTC
-	TRBV6-5	many	TRBJ1-6	CASSYSGKASPLHF	TGTGCCAGCAGTTACTCGGGCAAGGCATCACCCCTCCACTTT
TRBD2	TRBV12-3/TRBV12-4	few	TRBJ2-2	CASRRTSGGNTGELFF	TGTGCCAGCAGGAGAACTAGCGGGGGTAACACCGGGGAGCTGTTTTTT
-	TRBV5-1	-	TRBJ2-3	CASRRVTLDTQYF	TGCGCCAGCAGGAGGGTTACACTCGATACGCAGTATTTT
TRBD2	TRBV20-1	many	TRBJ2-3	CSARWRLAGGTDTQYF	TGCAGTGCTAGATGGCGACTAGCGGGAGGCACAGATACGCAGTATTTT
-	TRBV3-1	-	TRBJ2-5	CASSQDQSGLQETQYF	TGTGCCAGCAGCCAAGATCAATCGGGGCTCCAAGAGACCCAGTACTTC
TRBD2	TRBV20-1	-	TRBJ2-5	CSARLAGTIQETQYF	TGCAGTGCTCGCTTAGCGGGGACCATTCAAGAGACCCAGTACTTC
-	TRBV10-3	once	TRBJ1-5	CAISESSGNQPQHF	TGTGCCATCAGTGAGTCGTCAGGCAATCAGCCCCAGCATTTT
-	TRBV20-1	-	TRBJ2-1	CSARAEPKQFF	TGCAGTGCTAGGGCGGAACCCAAGCAGTTCTTC
TRBD1	TRBV12-3/TRBV12-4	-	TRBJ1-4	CASTLRGRDEKLFF	TGTGCCAGCACCCTCAGGGGGAGGGATGAAAAACTGTTTTTT
TRBD1	TRBV29-1	-	TRBJ1-2	CSVGPGQHYTF	TGCAGCGTTGGGCCGGGACAGCACTACACCTTC
TRBD2	TRBV7-2	-	TRBJ2-3	CASSLTSGGGEYF	TGTGCCAGCAGCTTAACGTCGGGCGGGGGGGAGTATTTT
TRBD1	TRBV5-1	few	TRBJ1-4	CASTGQGGKLFF	TGCGCCAGCACGGGACAGGGGGGAAAACTGTTTTTT
-	TRBV4-1	-	TRBJ2-7	CASSLHTGFPYEQYF	TGCGCCAGCAGCCTACACACAGGGTTCCCCTACGAGCAGTACTTC
TRBD2	TRBV6-1	few	TRBJ2-7	CASKKRTSGNFEQYF	TGTGCCAGCAAAAAACGGACTAGCGGGAACTTCGAGCAGTACTTC
-	TRBV25-1	few	TRBJ1-4	CASSEAPRVNEKLFF	TGTGCCAGCAGTGAAGCCCCCCGGGTTAATGAAAAACTGTTTTTT
-	TRBV9	-	TRBJ2-3	CASSHGSPSTDTQYF	TGTGCCAGCAGCCACGGCTCCCCTAGCACAGATACGCAGTATTTT
TRBD2	TRBV6-5	-	TRBJ2-1	CASSPLAGKDYNEQFF	TGTGCCAGCAGCCCTCTAGCGGGTAAAGACTACAATGAGCAGTTCTTC
TRBD1	TRBV12-3/TRBV12-4	-	TRBJ1-1	CASSSGQGFTEAFF	TGTGCCAGCAGTTCGGGACAGGGGTTCACTGAAGCTTTCTTT
TRBD2	TRBV7-2	-	TRBJ2-3	CASSLETSGLRTDTQYF	TGTGCCAGCAGCTTAGAAACTAGCGGGTTACGCACAGATACGCAGTATTTT
TRBD1	TRBV29-1	-	TRBJ1-4	CSVLTGSNEKLFF	TGCAGCGTATTGACAGGGAGTAATGAAAAACTGTTTTTT
TRBD2	TRBV20-1	-	TRBJ2-7	CSGSGRSYEQYF	TGCAGTGGGAGCGGGAGATCCTACGAGCAGTACTTC
TRBD2	TRBV12-3/TRBV12-4	-	TRBJ2-5	CASSRLLAGGGETQYF	TGTGCCAGCAGCCGCCTACTAGCGGGGGGAGGGGAGACCCAGTACTTC
-	TRBV4-1	-	TRBJ2-1	CASSQGLYSLSSYNDQFF	TGCGCCAGCAGCCAAGGTCTGTACAGCCTGAGCTCCTACAATGACCAGTTCTTC
-	TRBV2	-	TRBJ2-3	CASRGGHTQYF	TGTGCCAGCAGAGGAGGTCATACGCAGTATTTT
-	TRBV4-2	-	TRBJ2-7	CASSQPGEAYEQYF	TGTGCCAGCAGCCAACCTGGGGAGGCCTACGAGCAGTACTTC
-	TRBV27	many	TRBJ2-7	CASSRIKTYEQYF	TGTGCCAGCAGCCGAATAAAGACCTACGAGCAGTACTTC
-	TRBV20-1	-	TRBJ1-5	CSAPNRVSEPQHF	TGCAGTGCTCCCAACCGAGTTTCGGAGCCCCAGCATTTT